This entry lists 15 T cell receptor beta chains sequenced from one sample in a study of blood T cell repertoires in COVID-19. The protocol was immunoSEQ multiplex PCR, while the TCRdb copy is restricted to in-frame clones and leaves out a portion. Of about 59,000 clones listed, approximately 84% are singletons. Sequenced input: peripheral blood. These receptors were taken from an older man in a cohort sampled during active COVID-19.

V is TRBV2 and J is TRBJ1-5, with 9 bases lining up with TRBD1. CDR1 is SNHLY, CDR2 FYNNEI, per germline. With 2 bases clipped from V and 7 bases from J, the junction kept 0 bases outside the gene matches. The CDR3 has 13 amino acids. DNA of the CDR3: TGTGCCAGCAGTGAAACAGGGGGCCAGCCCCAGCATTTT. It specifies CASSETGGQPQHF.

The chain has TRBV6-1 and TRBJ1-5; 7 bases map to TRBD1. This CDR3 contains 13 residues. Trimming removed 5 bases from V and 7 bases from J; junction bases left unmatched: 5. Germline assignment: CDR1 MNHNS and CDR2 SASEGT. Here the CDR3 DNA reads TGTGCCAGCAGTCCACAGGGGAACCAGCCCCAGCATTTT. It specifies CASSPQGNQPQHF.

The chain is built from TRBV30 and TRBJ2-7; weak D call: TRBD1 (5 bases). The CDR3 has 14 residues. V was pared by 5 bases and J by 7 bases, with 21 bases between. Germline V CDR1 and CDR2: GTSNPN, SVGIG (reference sequence). CDR3 loop: CAWERGSNTKEQYF. As DNA, the CDR3 is TGTGCCTGGGAAAGGGGCTCCAATACCAAAGAGCAGTACTTC.

The chain recombines TRBV7-3 with TRBJ2-3; D is possibly TRBD2 (6 bases). V lost 5 bases and J 7 bases, leaving 19 bases between the germline ends. Germline CDR1 SGHTA, CDR2 FQGTGA. The CDR3 is 15 residues long. The CDR3, as DNA: TGTGCCAGCAGCCCTACGCCGGCGGGGCCATATACGCAGTATTTT. This codes for CASSPTPAGPYTQYF.

The V gene is TRBV18, the J gene TRBJ1-1, with 9 bases that match TRBD1. CDR1 and CDR2 (germline): KGHSH, LQKENI. The CDR3 sequence is 15 residues long. The V gene end was trimmed by 5 bases and the J gene end by 1 base; junction bases not matched to a gene: 5. The CDR3 protein is CASSVQGAENTEAFF. The CDR3, as DNA: TGTGCCAGCTCAGTACAGGGGGCTGAGAACACTGAAGCTTTCTTT.

The chain couples TRBV27 to TRBJ1-5; 7 positions match TRBD1. V dropped 6 bases and J dropped 0; count of bases not matched to a gene: 2. CDR1 and CDR2 (germline): MNHEY, SMNVEV (reference sequence). This CDR3 contains 14 residues. DNA for the CDR3: TGTGCCAGCAGACAGGGGAATAGCAATCAGCCCCAGCATTTT. It encodes CASRQGNSNQPQHF.

This clone was seen a few times. The V and J genes are TRBV10-3 and TRBJ1-1; 7 bases are shared with TRBD1. Germline-derived CDR1 and CDR2 are ENHRY and SYGVKD. The CDR3 consists of 14 residues. V lost 8 bases to trimming and J lost 1 base; unmatched junction nucleotides: 7. The CDR3 DNA reads as TGTGCCATCGGACCCGGGACAGAGAACACTGAAGCTTTCTTT. The encoded protein is CAIGPGTENTEAFF.

The chain is built from TRBV5-1 and TRBJ2-5; 7 bases line up with TRBD1. CDR1 SGHRS and CDR2 YFSETQ come from the germline V gene. This CDR3 has 13 residues. V gave up 6 bases and J gave up 4 bases; unmatched junction bases: 6. The CDR3 reads CASTLRGRETQYF. The CDR3 DNA reads as TGCGCCAGCACTTTGAGGGGGCGAGAGACCCAGTACTTC.

This clone was observed a single time. The V and J genes are TRBV7-6 and TRBJ2-3, with 7 positions matching TRBD2. The CDR3 has 16 amino acids. V dropped 5 bases and J dropped 2; count of bases not matched to a gene: 10. The germline gives CDR1 SGHVS, CDR2 FNYEAQ. The CDR3 region is CASSTGGRQFTDTQYF. The CDR3 DNA is TGTGCCAGCAGCACGGGGGGACGGCAATTCACAGATACGCAGTATTTT. Complete variable domain (other parts from reference TRBV7-6 and TRBJ2-3): GAGVSQSPRYKVTKRGQDVALRCDPISGHVSLYWYRQALGQGPEFLTYFNYEAQQDKSGLPNDRFSAERPEGSISTLTIQRTEQRDSAMYRCASSTGGRQFTDTQYFGPGTRLTVL.

The chain combines TRBV7-6 with TRBJ2-5; 9 bases are a match to TRBD2. Germline CDR1 is SGHVS and CDR2 is FNYEAQ. After removal of 5 bases from V and 4 bases from J, the junction contained 11 bases not matched to a gene. The CDR3 consists of 16 residues. CDR3 region: CASSNHAGGRGETQYF. Written as DNA, the CDR3 is TGTGCCAGCAGCAACCACGCGGGGGGGCGGGGAGAGACCCAGTACTTC.

This clone was seen once. V gene TRBV30 combines with J gene TRBJ2-7; 9 bases are shared with TRBD2. The CDR3 has 13 residues. Trimming removed 2 bases from V and 9 bases from J; junction bases left unmatched: 8. From germline, CDR1 is GTSNPN and CDR2 SVGIG (reference sequence). The CDR3 nucleotides read TGTGCCTGGAGTCCGTTAGCGGGAGTGGGGCAGTACTTC. This sequence encodes CAWSPLAGVGQYF.

This chain connects TRBV19 to TRBJ2-1; 10 nucleotides agree with TRBD2. V lost 0 bases to trimming and J lost 6 bases; unmatched junction nucleotides: 5. CDR1 is LNHDA, CDR2 SQIVND, per germline (reference sequence). The CDR3 has 16 amino acids. CDR3 nucleotide sequence: TGTGCCAGTAGTATAGACGCTAGCGGGGGCAGCAATGAGCAGTTCTTC. This codes for CASSIDASGGSNEQFF.

The V and J genes are TRBV9 and TRBJ2-1, with TRBD2 matching 9 bases. The CDR3 contains 15 residues. The trim removed 3 bases at V and 7 bases at J, leaving 8 bases unmatched. In germline, CDR1 is SGDLS, CDR2 YYNGEE. In nucleotides, the CDR3 is TGTGCCAGCAGCGCCGCGGGGGGGCCTGGGAATGAGCAGTTCTTC. Its translation is CASSAAGGPGNEQFF.

The chain employs TRBV30 and TRBJ1-5; 8 bases are shared with TRBD1. Germline V gives CDR1 GTSNPN, CDR2 SVGIG (reference sequence). V lost 0 bases, J lost 1 base, and 2 bases stayed unmatched. The length of the CDR3 is 15 residues. The CDR3 nucleotides are TGTGCCTGGAGTGTTTACAGGGGGAGCAATCAGCCCCAGCATTTT. The encoded protein is CAWSVYRGSNQPQHF.

The V and J genes are TRBV11-2 and TRBJ2-7, with 9 bases lining up with TRBD1. Unmatched junction bases numbered 9, after V lost 8 bases and J lost 4 bases. This CDR3 contains 14 residues. Germline CDR1 reads SGHAT; CDR2 reads FQNNGV. CDR3 DNA sequence: TGTGCCAGCGCTCTAGGGACAGGGAGTTACGAGCAGTACTTC. This codes for CASALGTGSYEQYF.